These 3 T cell receptor beta chains were sequenced from one sample in a study of T cells in Graves' hyperthyroidism and ophthalmopathy. RNA transcripts were the template for amplifying TCR beta CDR3 regions. First-round RT-PCR with HTBI primers amplified the TCR CDR3 region. One entry per CDR3 protein results from TCRdb running MiXCR on the multiplex PCR reads. The table lists about 300,000 distinct CDR3 sequences, approximately 12% of them singletons, with 6.5% to 10% in the top ten. The sample taken for sequencing was blood. The receptors shown here come from a woman in her 30s with Graves' hyperthyroidism that later progressed to Graves' ophthalmopathy.

This clonotype came up many times. The chain couples TRBV27 to TRBJ2-3; 8 bases are shared with TRBD2. Germline-derived CDR1 and CDR2 are MNHEY and SMNVEV (reference sequence). CDR3 length: 15 amino acids. Trimming removed 3 bases from V and 1 base from J; junction bases left unmatched: 3. The CDR3 reads CASSFVTSGTDTQYF. The CDR3 DNA sequence: TGTGCCAGCAGTTTTGTGACTAGCGGCACAGATACGCAGTATTTT.

The sample holds many counts of this clonotype. This chain links TRBV5-5 with TRBJ2-3; tentative D call: TRBD2 (7 bases). V was shortened by 1 base and J by 6 bases, with 12 bases between the two germline ends. CDR1 SGHKS and CDR2 YYEKEE come from the germline V gene (reference sequence). The CDR3 totals 14 residues. The CDR3 loop is CASSLWGGLDTQYF. The CDR3 coding sequence is TGTGCCAGCAGCTTGTGGGGGGGCTTGGATACGCAGTATTTT.

This clonotype has a count of ten or more. V usage is TRBV27 and J usage is TRBJ2-7, with D possibly TRBD1 on 5 matching bases. V was trimmed by 4 bases and J by 3 bases, leaving 13 bases between them. Germline lookup yields CDR1 MNHEY and CDR2 SMNVEV (reference sequence). CDR3 length equals 14 residues. Written as DNA, the CDR3 is TGTGCCAGCAGTTCAACCAGGGTGGGCTACGAGCAGTACTTC. Protein: CASSSTRVGYEQYF.